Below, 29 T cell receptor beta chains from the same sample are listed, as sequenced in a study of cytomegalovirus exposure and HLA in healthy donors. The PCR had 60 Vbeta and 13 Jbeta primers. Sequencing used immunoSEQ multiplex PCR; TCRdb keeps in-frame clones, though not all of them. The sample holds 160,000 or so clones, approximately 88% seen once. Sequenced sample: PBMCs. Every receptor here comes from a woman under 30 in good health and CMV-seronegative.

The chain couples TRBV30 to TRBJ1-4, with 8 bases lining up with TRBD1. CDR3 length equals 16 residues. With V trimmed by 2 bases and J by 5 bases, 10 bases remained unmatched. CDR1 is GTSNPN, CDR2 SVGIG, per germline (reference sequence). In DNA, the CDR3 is TGTGCCTGGAGTCCAGGAAGGACAGGGATAAATGAAAAACTGTTTTTT. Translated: CAWSPGRTGINEKLFF. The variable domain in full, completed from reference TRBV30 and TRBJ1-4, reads SQTIHQWPATLVQPVGSPLSLECTVEGTSNPNLYWYRQAAGRGLQLLFYSVGIGQISSEVPQNLSASRPQDRQFILSSKKLLLSDSGFYLCAWSPGRTGINEKLFFGSGTQLSVL.

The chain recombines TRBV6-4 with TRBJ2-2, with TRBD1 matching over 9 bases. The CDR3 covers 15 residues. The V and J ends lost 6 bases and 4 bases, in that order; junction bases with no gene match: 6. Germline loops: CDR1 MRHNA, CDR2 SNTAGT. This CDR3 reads CASSLDRGGTGELFF. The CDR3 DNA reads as TGTGCCAGCAGCCTCGACAGGGGGGGCACCGGGGAGCTGTTTTTT.

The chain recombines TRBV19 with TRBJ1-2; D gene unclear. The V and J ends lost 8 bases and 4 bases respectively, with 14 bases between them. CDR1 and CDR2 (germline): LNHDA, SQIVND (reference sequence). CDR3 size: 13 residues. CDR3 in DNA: TGTGCCAGTTGTGACTTCACCCTCTATGGCTACACCTTC. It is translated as CASCDFTLYGYTF.

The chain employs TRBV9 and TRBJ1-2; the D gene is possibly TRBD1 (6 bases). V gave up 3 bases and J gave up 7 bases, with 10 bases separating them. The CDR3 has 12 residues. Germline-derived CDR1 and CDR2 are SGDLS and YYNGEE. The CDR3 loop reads CASSADRSGYTF. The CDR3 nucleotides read TGTGCCAGCAGCGCTGACAGGTCTGGCTACACCTTC.

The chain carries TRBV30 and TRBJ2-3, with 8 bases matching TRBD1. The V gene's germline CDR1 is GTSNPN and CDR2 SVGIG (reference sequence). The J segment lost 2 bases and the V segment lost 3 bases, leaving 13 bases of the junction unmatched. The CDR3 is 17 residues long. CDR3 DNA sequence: TGTGCCTGGAGGTGGACAGGGCAGGGATGGACCACAGATACGCAGTATTTT. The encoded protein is CAWRWTGQGWTTDTQYF. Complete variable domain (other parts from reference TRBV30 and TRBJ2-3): SQTIHQWPATLVQPVGSPLSLECTVEGTSNPNLYWYRQAAGRGLQLLFYSVGIGQISSEVPQNLSASRPQDRQFILSSKKLLLSDSGFYLCAWRWTGQGWTTDTQYFGPGTRLTVL.

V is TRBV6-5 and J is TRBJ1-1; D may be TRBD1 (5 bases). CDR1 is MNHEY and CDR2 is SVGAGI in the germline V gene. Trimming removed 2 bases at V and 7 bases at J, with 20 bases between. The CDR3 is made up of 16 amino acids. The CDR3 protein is CASSYGQRSGAVEAFF. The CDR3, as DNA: TGTGCCAGCAGTTACGGGCAACGTAGCGGGGCGGTTGAAGCTTTCTTT.

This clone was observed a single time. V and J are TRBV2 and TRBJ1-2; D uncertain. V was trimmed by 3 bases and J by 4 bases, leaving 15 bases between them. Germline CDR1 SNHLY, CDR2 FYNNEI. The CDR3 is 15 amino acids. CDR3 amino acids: CASSDGVRMFYGYTF. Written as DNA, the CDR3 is TGTGCCAGCAGTGACGGGGTGCGGATGTTCTATGGCTACACCTTC.

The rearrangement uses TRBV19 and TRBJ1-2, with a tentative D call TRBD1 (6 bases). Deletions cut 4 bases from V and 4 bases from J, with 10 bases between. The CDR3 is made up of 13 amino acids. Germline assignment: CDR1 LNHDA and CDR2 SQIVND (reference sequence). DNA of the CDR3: TGTGCCAGTAGTACGCAGGGGAGCTATGGCTACACCTTC. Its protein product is CASSTQGSYGYTF. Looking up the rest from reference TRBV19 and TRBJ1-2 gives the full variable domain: DGGITQSPKYLFRKEGQNVTLSCEQNLNHDAMYWYRQDPGQGLRLIYYSQIVNDFQKGDIAEGYSVSREKKESFPLTVTSAQKNPTAFYLCASSTQGSYGYTFGSGTRLTVV.

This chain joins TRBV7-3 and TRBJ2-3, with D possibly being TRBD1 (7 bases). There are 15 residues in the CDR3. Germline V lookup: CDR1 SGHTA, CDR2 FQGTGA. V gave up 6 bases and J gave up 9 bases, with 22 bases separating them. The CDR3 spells CASSPQGGPARTQYF. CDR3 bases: TGTGCCAGCAGTCCCCAGGGGGGCCCGGCGAGGACGCAGTATTTT. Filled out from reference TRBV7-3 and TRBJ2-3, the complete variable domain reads GAGVSQTPSNKVTEKGKYVELRCDPISGHTALYWYRQSLGQGPEFLIYFQGTGAADDSGLPNDRFFAVRPEGSVSTLKIQRTERGDSAVYLCASSPQGGPARTQYFGPGTRLTVL.

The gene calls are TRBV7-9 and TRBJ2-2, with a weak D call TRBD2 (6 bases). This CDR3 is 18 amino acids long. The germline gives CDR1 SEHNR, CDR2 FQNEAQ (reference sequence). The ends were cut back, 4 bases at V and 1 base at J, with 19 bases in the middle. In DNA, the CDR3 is TGTGCCAGCAGCTCCTTCGGGAGCTTCGGGGAGAACACCGGGGAGCTGTTTTTT. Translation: CASSSFGSFGENTGELFF.

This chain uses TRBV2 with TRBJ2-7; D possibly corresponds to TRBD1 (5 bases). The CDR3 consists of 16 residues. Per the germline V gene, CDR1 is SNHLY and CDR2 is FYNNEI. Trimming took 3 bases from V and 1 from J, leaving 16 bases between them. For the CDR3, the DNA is TGTGCCAGCAGTGACGTTGGGGCAGGAAAGTCCTACGAGCAGTACTTC. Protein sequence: CASSDVGAGKSYEQYF.

As DNA, the CDR3 is TGTGCCAGCAGCGTATCAGGGACTAGCGGGGGTAGCACAGATACGCAGTATTTT. Its translation: CASSVSGTSGGSTDTQYF. The chain has TRBV9 and TRBJ2-3; 14 nucleotides match TRBD2. Germline-derived CDR1 and CDR2 are SGDLS and YYNGEE. There are 18 residues in the CDR3. Trimming at V came to 1 base and at J to 0 bases, leaving 4 bases not matched to a gene. The full variable domain, completed using reference TRBV9 and TRBJ2-3, is DSGVTQTPKHLITATGQRVTLRCSPRSGDLSVYWYQQSLDQGLQFLIQYYNGEERAKGNILERFSAQQFPDLHSELNLSSLELGDSALYFCASSVSGTSGGSTDTQYFGPGTRLTVL.

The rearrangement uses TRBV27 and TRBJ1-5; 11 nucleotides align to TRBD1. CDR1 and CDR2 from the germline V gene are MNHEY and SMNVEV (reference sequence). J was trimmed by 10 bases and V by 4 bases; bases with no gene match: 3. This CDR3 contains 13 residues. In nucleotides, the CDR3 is TGTGCCAGCAGTTGGGACAGGGGGGAACCCCAGCATTTT. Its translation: CASSWDRGEPQHF.

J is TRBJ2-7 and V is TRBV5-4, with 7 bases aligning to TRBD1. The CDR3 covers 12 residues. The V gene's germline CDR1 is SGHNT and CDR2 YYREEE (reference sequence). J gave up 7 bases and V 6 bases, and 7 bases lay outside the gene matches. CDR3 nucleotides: TGTGCCAGCACCCCTCCAGGGGGTGAGCAGTACTTC. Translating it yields CASTPPGGEQYF. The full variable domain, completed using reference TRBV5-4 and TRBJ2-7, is ETGVTQSPTHLIKTRGQQVTLRCSSQSGHNTVSWYQQALGQGPQFIFQYYREEENGRGNFPPRFSGLQFPNYSSELNVNALELDDSALYLCASTPPGGEQYFGPGTRLTVT.

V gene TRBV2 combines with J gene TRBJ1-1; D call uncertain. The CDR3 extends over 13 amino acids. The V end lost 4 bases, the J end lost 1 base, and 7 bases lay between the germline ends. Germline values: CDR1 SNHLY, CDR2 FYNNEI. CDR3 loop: CASSGQKNTEAFF. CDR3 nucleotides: TGTGCCAGCAGTGGGCAAAAGAACACTGAAGCTTTCTTT.

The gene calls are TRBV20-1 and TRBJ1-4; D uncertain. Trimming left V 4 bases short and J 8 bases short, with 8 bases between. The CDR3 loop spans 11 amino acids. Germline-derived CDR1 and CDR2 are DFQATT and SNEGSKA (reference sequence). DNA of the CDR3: TGCAGTGCTAACCTAATCGAAAAACTGTTTTTT. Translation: CSANLIEKLFF.

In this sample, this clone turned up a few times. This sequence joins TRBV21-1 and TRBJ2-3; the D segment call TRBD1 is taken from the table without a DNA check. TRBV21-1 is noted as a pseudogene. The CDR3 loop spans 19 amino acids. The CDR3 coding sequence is TGTGCCAGCAGCCCTCCGGGACAGGGGGAATCCTGGGGGTGTATGGCGCAGTATTTT. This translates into CASSPPGQGESWGCMAQYF.

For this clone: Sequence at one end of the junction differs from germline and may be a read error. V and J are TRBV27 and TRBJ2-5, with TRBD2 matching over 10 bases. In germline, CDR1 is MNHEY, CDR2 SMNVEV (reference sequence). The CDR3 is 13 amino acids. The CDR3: CASSPRPSGGTNF. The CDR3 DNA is TGTGCCAGCAGTCCTCGCCCTAGCGGGGGAACAAACTTC.

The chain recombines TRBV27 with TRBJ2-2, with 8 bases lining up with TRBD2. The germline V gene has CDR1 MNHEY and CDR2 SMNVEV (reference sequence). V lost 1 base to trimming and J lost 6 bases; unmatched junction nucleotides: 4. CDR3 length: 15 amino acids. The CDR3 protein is CASSLLRGDPGELFF. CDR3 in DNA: TGTGCCAGCAGTTTATTGCGGGGGGATCCCGGGGAGCTGTTTTTT.

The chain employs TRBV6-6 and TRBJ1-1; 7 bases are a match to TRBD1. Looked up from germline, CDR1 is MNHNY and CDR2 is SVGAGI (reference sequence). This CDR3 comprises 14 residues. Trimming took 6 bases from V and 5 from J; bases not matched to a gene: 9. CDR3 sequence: CASRYSRGRTEAFF. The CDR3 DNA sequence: TGTGCCAGCAGATATAGCAGGGGGAGGACTGAAGCTTTCTTT.

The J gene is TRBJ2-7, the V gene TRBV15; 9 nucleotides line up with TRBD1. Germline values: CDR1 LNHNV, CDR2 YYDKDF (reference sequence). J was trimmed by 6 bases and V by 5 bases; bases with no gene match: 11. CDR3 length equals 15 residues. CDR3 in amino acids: CATSRPGQGFREQYF. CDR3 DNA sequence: TGTGCCACCAGCCGACCGGGACAGGGTTTTCGCGAGCAGTACTTC. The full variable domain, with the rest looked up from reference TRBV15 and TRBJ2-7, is DAMVIQNPRYQVTQFGKPVTLSCSQTLNHNVMYWYQQKSSQAPKLLFHYYDKDFNNEADTPDNFQSRRPNTSFCFLDIRSPGLGDTAMYLCATSRPGQGFREQYFGPGTRLTVT.

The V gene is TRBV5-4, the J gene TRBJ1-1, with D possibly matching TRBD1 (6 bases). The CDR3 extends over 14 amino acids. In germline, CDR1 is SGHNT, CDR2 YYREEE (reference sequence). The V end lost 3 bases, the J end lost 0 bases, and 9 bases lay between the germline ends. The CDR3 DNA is TGTGCCAGCAGCTCGGACAGCATGAACACTGAAGCTTTCTTT. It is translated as CASSSDSMNTEAFF.

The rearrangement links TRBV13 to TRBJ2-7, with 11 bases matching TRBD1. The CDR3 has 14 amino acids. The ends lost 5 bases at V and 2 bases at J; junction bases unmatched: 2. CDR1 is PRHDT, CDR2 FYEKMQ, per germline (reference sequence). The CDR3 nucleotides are TGTGCCAGCAGCCCGGGACAGGGGGCCTACGAGCAGTACTTC. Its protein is CASSPGQGAYEQYF. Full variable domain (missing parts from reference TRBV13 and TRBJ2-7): AAGVIQSPRHLIKEKRETATLKCYPIPRHDTVYWYQQGPGQDPQFLISFYEKMQSDKGSIPDRFSAQQFSDYHSELNMSSLELGDSALYFCASSPGQGAYEQYFGPGTRLTVT.

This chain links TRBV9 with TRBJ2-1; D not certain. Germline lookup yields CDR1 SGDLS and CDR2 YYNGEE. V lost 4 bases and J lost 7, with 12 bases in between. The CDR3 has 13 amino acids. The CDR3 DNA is TGTGCCAGCAGCCCACATTCCGGGAATGAGCAGTTCTTC. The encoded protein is CASSPHSGNEQFF. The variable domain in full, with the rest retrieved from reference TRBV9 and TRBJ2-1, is DSGVTQTPKHLITATGQRVTLRCSPRSGDLSVYWYQQSLDQGLQFLIQYYNGEERAKGNILERFSAQQFPDLHSELNLSSLELGDSALYFCASSPHSGNEQFFGPGTRLTVL.

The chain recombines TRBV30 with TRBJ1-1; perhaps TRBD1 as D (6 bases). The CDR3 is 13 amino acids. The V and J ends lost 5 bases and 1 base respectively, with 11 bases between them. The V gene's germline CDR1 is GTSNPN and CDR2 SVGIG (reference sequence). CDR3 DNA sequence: TGTGCCTGGGGTCGGGACACGAACACTGAAGCTTTCTTT. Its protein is CAWGRDTNTEAFF.

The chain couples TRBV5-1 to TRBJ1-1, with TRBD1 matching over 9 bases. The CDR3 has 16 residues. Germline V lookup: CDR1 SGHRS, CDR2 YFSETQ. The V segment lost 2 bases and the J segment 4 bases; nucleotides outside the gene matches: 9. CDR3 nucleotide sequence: TGCGCCAGCAGCTTACCAACAGGGGGCGAGAGCACTGAAGCTTTCTTT. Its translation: CASSLPTGGESTEAFF.

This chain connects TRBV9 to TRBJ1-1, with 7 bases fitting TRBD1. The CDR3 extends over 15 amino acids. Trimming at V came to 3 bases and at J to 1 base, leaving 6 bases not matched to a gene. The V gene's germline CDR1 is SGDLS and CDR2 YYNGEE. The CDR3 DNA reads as TGTGCCAGCAGCGAATGGGGACAGCCGAACACTGAAGCTTTCTTT. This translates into CASSEWGQPNTEAFF.

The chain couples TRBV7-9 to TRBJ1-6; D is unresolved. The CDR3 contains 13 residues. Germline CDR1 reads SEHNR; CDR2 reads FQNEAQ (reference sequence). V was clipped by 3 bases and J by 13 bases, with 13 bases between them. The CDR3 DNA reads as TGTGCCAGCAGCTTTCATCCTAGACTCCCCCTCCACTTT. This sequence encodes CASSFHPRLPLHF.

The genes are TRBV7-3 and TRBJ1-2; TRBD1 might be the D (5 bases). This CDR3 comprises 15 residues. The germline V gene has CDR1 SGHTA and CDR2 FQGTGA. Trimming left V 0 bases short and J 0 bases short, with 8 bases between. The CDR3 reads CASSLTGASNYGYTF. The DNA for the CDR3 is TGTGCCAGCAGCTTAACTGGGGCATCTAACTATGGCTACACCTTC.